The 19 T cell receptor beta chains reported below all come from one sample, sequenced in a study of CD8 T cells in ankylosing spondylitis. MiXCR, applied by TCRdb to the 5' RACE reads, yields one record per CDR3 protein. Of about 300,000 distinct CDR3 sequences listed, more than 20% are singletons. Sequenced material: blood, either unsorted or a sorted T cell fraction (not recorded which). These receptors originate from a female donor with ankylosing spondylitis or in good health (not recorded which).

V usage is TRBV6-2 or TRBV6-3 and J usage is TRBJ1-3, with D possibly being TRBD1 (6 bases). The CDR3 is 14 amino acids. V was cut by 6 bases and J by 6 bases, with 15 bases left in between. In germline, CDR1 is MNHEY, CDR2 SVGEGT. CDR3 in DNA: TGTGCCAGCAGACCCGGACAGCTGGAAAACACCATATATTTT. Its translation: CASRPGQLENTIYF.

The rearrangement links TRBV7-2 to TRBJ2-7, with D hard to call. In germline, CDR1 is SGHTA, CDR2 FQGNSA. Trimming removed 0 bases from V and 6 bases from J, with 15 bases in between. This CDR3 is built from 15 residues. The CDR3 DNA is TGTGCCAGCAGCTTAGCCTCCGGGCGATGGGGCGAGCAGTACTTC. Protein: CASSLASGRWGEQYF.

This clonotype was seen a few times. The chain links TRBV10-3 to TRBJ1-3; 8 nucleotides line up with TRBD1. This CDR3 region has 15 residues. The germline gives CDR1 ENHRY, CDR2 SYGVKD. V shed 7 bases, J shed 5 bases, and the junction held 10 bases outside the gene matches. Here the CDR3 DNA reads TGTGCCATCACGCCCAGACAGGGGATTAGAAACACCATATATTTT. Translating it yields CAITPRQGIRNTIYF.

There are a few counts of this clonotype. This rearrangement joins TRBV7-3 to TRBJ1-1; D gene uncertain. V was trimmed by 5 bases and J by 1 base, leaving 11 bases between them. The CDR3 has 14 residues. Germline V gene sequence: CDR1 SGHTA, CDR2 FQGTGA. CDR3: CASSLGEENTEAFF. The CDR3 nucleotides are TGTGCCAGCAGCCTAGGAGAGGAGAACACTGAAGCTTTCTTT. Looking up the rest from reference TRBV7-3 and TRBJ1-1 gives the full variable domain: GAGVSQTPSNKVTEKGKYVELRCDPISGHTALYWYRQSLGQGPEFLIYFQGTGAADDSGLPNDRFFAVRPEGSVSTLKIQRTERGDSAVYLCASSLGEENTEAFFGQGTRLTVV.

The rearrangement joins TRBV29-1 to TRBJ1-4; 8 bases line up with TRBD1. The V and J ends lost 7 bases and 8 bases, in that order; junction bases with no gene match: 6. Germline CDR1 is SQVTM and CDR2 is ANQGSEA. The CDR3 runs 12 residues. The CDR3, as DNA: TGCAGCGCACAGGGGGTGAGGGAAAAACTGTTTTTT. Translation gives CSAQGVREKLFF.

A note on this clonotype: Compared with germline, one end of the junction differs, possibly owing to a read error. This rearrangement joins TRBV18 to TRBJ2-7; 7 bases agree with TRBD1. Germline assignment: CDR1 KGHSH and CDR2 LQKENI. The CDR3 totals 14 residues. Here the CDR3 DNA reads TGTGCCAGCTCCCCACAGGGGATGCTCCACGAGCAGTACTTC. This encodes CASSPQGMLHEQYF.

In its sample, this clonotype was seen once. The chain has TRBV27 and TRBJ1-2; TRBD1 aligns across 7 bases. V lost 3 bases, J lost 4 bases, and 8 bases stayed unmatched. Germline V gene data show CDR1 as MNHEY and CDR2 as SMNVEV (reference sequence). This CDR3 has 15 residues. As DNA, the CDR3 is TGTGCCAGCAGTTTTACAGGGGAGGGGGGCTATGGCTACACCTTC. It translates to CASSFTGEGGYGYTF.

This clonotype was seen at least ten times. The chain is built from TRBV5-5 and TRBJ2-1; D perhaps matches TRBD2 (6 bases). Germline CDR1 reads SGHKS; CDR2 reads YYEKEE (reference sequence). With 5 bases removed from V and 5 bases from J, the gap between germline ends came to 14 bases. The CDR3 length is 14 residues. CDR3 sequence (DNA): TGTGCCAGCAGTCCATGGCGGGGCAACAATGAGCAGTTCTTC. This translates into CASSPWRGNNEQFF.

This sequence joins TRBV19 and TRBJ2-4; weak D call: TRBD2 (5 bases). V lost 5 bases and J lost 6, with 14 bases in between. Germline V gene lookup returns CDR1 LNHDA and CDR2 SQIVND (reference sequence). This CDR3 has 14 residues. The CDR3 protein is CASSPGGDGNIQYF. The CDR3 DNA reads TGTGCCAGTAGTCCCGGAGGTGACGGAAACATTCAGTACTTC.

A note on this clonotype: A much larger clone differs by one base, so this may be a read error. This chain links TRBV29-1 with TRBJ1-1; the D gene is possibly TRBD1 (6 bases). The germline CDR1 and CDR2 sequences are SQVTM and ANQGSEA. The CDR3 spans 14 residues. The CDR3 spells CSVPRDTANSEAFF. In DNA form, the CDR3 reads TGCAGCGTCCCCCGGGACACCGCGAACAGTGAAGCTTTCTTT. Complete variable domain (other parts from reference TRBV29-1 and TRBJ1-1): SAVISQKPSRDICQRGTSLTIQCQVDSQVTMMFWYRQQPGQSLTLIATANQGSEATYESGFVIDKFPISRPNLTFSTLTVSNMSPEDSSIYLCSVPRDTANSEAFFGQGTRLTVV.

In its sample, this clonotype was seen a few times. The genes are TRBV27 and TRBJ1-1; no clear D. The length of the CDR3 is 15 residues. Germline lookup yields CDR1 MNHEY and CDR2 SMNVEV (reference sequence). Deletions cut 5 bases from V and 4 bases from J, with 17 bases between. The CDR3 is CASSPRGDYSTEAFF. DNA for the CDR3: TGTGCCAGCAGTCCCCGGGGTGATTACAGCACTGAAGCTTTCTTT.

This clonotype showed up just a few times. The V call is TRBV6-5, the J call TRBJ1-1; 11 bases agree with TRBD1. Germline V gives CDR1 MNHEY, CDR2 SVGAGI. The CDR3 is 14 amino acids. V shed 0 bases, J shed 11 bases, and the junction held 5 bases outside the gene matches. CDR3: CASSYSAGQGAAFF. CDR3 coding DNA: TGTGCCAGCAGTTACTCGGCCGGACAGGGGGCTGCTTTCTTT.

CDR3 amino acids: CASSSRQDSSYEQYF. Here the CDR3 DNA reads TGTGCCAGCAGCTCCCGACAGGATAGCTCCTACGAGCAGTACTTC. This chain connects TRBV7-2 to TRBJ2-7; tentatively, D is TRBD1 (6 bases). Germline loops: CDR1 SGHTA, CDR2 FQGNSA. V was trimmed by 4 bases and J by 0 bases, leaving 13 bases between them. The CDR3 totals 15 residues.

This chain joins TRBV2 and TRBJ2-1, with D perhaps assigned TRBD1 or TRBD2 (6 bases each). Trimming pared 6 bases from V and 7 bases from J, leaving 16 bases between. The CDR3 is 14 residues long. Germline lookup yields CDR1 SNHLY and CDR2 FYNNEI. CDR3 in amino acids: CASRKGVAVNEQFF. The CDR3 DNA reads TGTGCCAGCAGGAAGGGGGTAGCGGTAAATGAGCAGTTCTTC.

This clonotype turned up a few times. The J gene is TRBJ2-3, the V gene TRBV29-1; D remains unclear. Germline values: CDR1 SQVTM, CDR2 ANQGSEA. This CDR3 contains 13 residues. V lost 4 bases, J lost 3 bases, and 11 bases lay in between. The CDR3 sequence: CSVAQRHTDTQYF. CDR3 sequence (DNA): TGCAGCGTTGCCCAGCGACATACAGATACGCAGTATTTT.

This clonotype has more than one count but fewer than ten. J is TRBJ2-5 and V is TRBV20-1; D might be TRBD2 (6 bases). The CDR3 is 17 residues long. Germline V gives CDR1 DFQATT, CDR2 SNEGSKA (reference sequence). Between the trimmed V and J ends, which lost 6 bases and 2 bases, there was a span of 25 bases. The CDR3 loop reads CSAQLFAKAGPQETQYF. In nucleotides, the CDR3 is TGCAGTGCCCAACTATTTGCGAAAGCGGGCCCGCAAGAGACCCAGTACTTC.

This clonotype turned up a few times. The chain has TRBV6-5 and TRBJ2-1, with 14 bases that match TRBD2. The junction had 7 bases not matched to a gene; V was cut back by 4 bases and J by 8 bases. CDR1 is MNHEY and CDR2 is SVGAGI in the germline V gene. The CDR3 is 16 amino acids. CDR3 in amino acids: CASSSGLAGVVDEQFF. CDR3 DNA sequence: TGTGCCAGCAGTTCGGGACTAGCGGGAGTTGTGGATGAGCAGTTCTTC.

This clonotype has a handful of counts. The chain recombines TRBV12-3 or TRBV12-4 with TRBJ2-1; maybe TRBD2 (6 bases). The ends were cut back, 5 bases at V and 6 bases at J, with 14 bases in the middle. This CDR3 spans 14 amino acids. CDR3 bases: TGTGCCAGCAGTCTGAGGGAGGTGGGCAATGAGCAGTTCTTC. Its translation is CASSLREVGNEQFF.

The CDR3 nucleotides are TGTGCCATCAGGGGGACAACAGGGGGGAGAGAGACCCAGTACTTC. Translated, it gives CAIRGTTGGRETQYF. The V call is TRBV10-3, the J call TRBJ2-5, with 8 bases that match TRBD1. This CDR3 comprises 15 residues. Germline-derived CDR1 and CDR2 are ENHRY and SYGVKD. Trimming removed 6 bases from V and 4 bases from J; junction bases left unmatched: 10.